This T cell receptor beta chain was recorded in a study of cytomegalovirus exposure and HLA in healthy donors. The assay was immunoSEQ multiplex PCR, and TCRdb's table has in-frame clones only and misses some. The sample shows about 160,000 clones, around 85% of them seen only once. Study-wide results and limits: Subsequent analysis found a tendency for first-cohort TCR clusters to co-occur within the 90 to 150 validation repertoires.

The validation cohort, a group of over a hundred subjects, included the donors and was separate from the roughly 670-subject first cohort. V was cut by 0 bases and J by 5 bases, with 14 bases left in between. Germline lookup yields CDR1 LNHDA and CDR2 SQIVND (reference sequence). The CDR3 is made up of 15 amino acids. About this clone itself: Its matching antigen is unknown.

The rearrangement links TRBV19 to TRBJ2-7, with D perhaps being TRBD1 or TRBD2 (5 bases each). Sample: PBMCs. This sequence originates from a woman under 40 in good health and CMV-seronegative. CDR3 in amino acids: CASSIEGRETDEQYF. CDR3 coding DNA: TGTGCCAGTAGTATAGAGGGGAGAGAGACAGACGAGCAGTACTTC.